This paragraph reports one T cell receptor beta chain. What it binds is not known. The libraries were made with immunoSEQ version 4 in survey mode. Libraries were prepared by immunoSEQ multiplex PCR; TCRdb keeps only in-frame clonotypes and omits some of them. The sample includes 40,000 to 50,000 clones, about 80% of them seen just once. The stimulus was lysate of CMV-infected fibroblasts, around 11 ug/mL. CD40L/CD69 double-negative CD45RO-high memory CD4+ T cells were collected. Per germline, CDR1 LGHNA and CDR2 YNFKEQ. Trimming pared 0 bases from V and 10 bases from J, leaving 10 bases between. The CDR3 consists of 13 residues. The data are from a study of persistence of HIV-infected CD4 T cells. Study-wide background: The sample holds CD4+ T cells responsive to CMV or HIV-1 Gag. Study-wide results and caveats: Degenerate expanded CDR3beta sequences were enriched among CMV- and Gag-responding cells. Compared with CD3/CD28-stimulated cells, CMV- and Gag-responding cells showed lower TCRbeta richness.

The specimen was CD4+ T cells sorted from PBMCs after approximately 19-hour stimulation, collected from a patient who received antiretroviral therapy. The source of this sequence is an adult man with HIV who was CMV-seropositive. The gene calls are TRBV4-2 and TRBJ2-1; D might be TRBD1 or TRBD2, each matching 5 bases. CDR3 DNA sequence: TGTGCCAGCAGCCAAGAGAGGGGAAAGGAGCAGTTCTTC. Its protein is CASSQERGKEQFF.